The sequence of this T cell receptor (beta chain) was determined in a study of long-term antiretroviral therapy in people with HIV. immunoSEQ v3.0 was run at survey level. Here immunoSEQ multiplex PCR was the method, and the copy in TCRdb shows in-frame clones only, minus some. The profile shows tens of thousands of clones, more than 80% of them singletons. With regard to this clone: Antigen specificity is unknown.

Trimming took 8 bases from V and 2 from J, leaving 18 bases between them. Germline CDR1 and CDR2: MNHNS and SASEGT. This CDR3 region has 15 residues. Study-wide results and limits: Information on adherence to ART, viral resistance or therapy changes was unavailable. The repertoire was dominated at all time points by clones expanded before ART.

The rearrangement uses TRBV6-1 and TRBJ2-5, with D possibly TRBD1 on 5 matching bases. This sequence was found in a man aged 40-49 years with HIV. The specimen comprised unsorted PBMCs, sampled 0.5 years before starting antiretroviral therapy. CDR3 sequence: CASYQGQLGQETQYF. CDR3 in DNA: TGTGCCAGCTACCAGGGTCAATTAGGTCAAGAGACCCAGTACTTC.